This is a list of T cell receptor beta chains from one sample in a study of T cell responses to AZD1222 COVID-19 vaccine. Repertoires were generated with immunoSEQ multiplex PCR, while TCRdb's copy carries only in-frame clones and drops some. The sample lists about 120,000 clones, roughly 90% occurring once. This specimen consisted of peripheral blood, obtained on day 0 of AZD1222 vaccination. All receptors come from an adult in good health. The CDR3 runs from the conserved cysteine through the conserved F or W. Fields, in order: CDR3 length, D gene, clone size, J gene, V gene, CDR3 protein, CDR3 DNA. A D gene is named only where the DNA matches it firmly. Only some rows state a clone size, as once, few, many or a class for expanded clones.

CDR3 length: 17; D gene: NA; clone size: NA; J gene: TRBJ2-1; V gene: TRBV4-3; CDR3 protein: CASSQNTGSSSYNEQFF; CDR3 DNA: TGCGCCAGCAGCCAAAATACAGGGTCGAGCTCCTACAATGAGCAGTTCTTC
CDR3 length: 14; D gene: NA; clone size: NA; J gene: TRBJ2-7; V gene: TRBV9; CDR3 protein: CASSVDGLTYEQYF; CDR3 DNA: TGTGCCAGCAGCGTAGACGGGCTGACCTACGAGCAGTACTTC
CDR3 length: 15; D gene: TRBD1; clone size: NA; J gene: TRBJ2-7; V gene: TRBV9; CDR3 protein: CASSVSGTGSYEQYF; CDR3 DNA: TGTGCCAGCAGCGTATCCGGGACAGGAAGCTACGAGCAGTACTTC
CDR3 length: 15; D gene: TRBD1; clone size: NA; J gene: TRBJ1-2; V gene: TRBV29-1; CDR3 protein: CSVEAGQGALLDYTF; CDR3 DNA: TGCAGCGTTGAAGCTGGACAGGGGGCGCTTCTTGACTACACCTTC
CDR3 length: 12; D gene: NA; clone size: NA; J gene: TRBJ1-2; V gene: TRBV27; CDR3 protein: CASSFSGVGYTF; CDR3 DNA: TGTGCCAGCAGCTTCTCAGGGGTTGGCTACACCTTC
CDR3 length: 13; D gene: NA; clone size: NA; J gene: TRBJ1-1; V gene: TRBV7-9; CDR3 protein: CASSLGEISEAFF; CDR3 DNA: TGTGCCAGCAGCTTAGGGGAAATATCTGAAGCTTTCTTT
CDR3 length: 17; D gene: TRBD1; clone size: NA; J gene: TRBJ1-1; V gene: TRBV3-1/TRBV3-2; CDR3 protein: CASSQVTRITGGRGAFF; CDR3 DNA: TGTGCCAGCAGCCAAGTCACAAGAATCACAGGGGGCCGGGGAGCTTTCTTT
CDR3 length: 13; D gene: NA; clone size: NA; J gene: TRBJ2-1; V gene: TRBV25-1; CDR3 protein: CAIGGSSYNEQFF; CDR3 DNA: TGTGCCATCGGGGGCAGCTCCTACAATGAGCAGTTCTTC
CDR3 length: 17; D gene: NA; clone size: NA; J gene: TRBJ1-6; V gene: TRBV3-1/TRBV3-2; CDR3 protein: CASSQREGQGKDSPLHF; CDR3 DNA: TGTGCCAGCAGCCAGAGGGAAGGTCAGGGGAAGGATTCACCCCTCCACTTT
CDR3 length: 13; D gene: NA; clone size: NA; J gene: TRBJ1-6; V gene: TRBV28; CDR3 protein: CASSLGVDSPLHF; CDR3 DNA: TGTGCCAGCAGTTTAGGGGTTGATTCACCCCTCCACTTT
CDR3 length: 15; D gene: NA; clone size: NA; J gene: TRBJ1-1; V gene: TRBV18; CDR3 protein: CASSPRQVPDTEAFF; CDR3 DNA: TGTGCCAGCTCACCAAGACAGGTACCCGACACTGAAGCTTTCTTT
CDR3 length: 15; D gene: TRBD2; clone size: NA; J gene: TRBJ2-3; V gene: TRBV5-4; CDR3 protein: CASSLGGRSPDTQYF; CDR3 DNA: TGTGCCAGCAGCTTGGGCGGGAGAAGCCCAGATACGCAGTATTTT
CDR3 length: 13; D gene: NA; clone size: once; J gene: TRBJ1-2; V gene: TRBV19; CDR3 protein: CASRVAGNYGYTF; CDR3 DNA: TGTGCCAGTAGAGTCGCAGGGAACTATGGCTACACCTTC
CDR3 length: 15; D gene: TRBD1; clone size: NA; J gene: TRBJ1-5; V gene: TRBV19; CDR3 protein: CASSEGTGDNQPQHF; CDR3 DNA: TGTGCCAGTAGTGAAGGTACAGGGGATAATCAGCCCCAGCATTTT
CDR3 length: 15; D gene: TRBD1; clone size: NA; J gene: TRBJ2-1; V gene: TRBV15; CDR3 protein: CATSLGDRGYNEQFF; CDR3 DNA: TGTGCCACCAGCTTAGGGGACAGGGGCTACAATGAGCAGTTCTTC
CDR3 length: 15; D gene: TRBD1; clone size: NA; J gene: TRBJ1-6; V gene: TRBV3-1/TRBV3-2; CDR3 protein: CASSLGQGYNSPLHF; CDR3 DNA: TGTGCCAGCAGCCTGGGACAGGGTTATAATTCACCCCTCCACTTT
CDR3 length: 16; D gene: TRBD2; clone size: NA; J gene: TRBJ2-3; V gene: TRBV7-2; CDR3 protein: CASSFDIPGGTDTQYF; CDR3 DNA: TGTGCCAGCAGCTTCGACATCCCCGGGGGGACAGATACGCAGTATTTT
CDR3 length: 14; D gene: NA; clone size: NA; J gene: TRBJ2-2; V gene: TRBV7-2; CDR3 protein: CASNLQKTTGELFF; CDR3 DNA: TGTGCCAGCAACCTTCAGAAAACCACCGGGGAGCTGTTTTTT
CDR3 length: 16; D gene: NA; clone size: NA; J gene: TRBJ2-3; V gene: TRBV28; CDR3 protein: CASRFGGPRSTDTQYF; CDR3 DNA: TGTGCCAGCAGGTTCGGGGGGCCTCGGAGCACAGATACGCAGTATTTT
CDR3 length: 13; D gene: NA; clone size: NA; J gene: TRBJ1-1; V gene: TRBV18; CDR3 protein: CASSPPMNTEAFF; CDR3 DNA: TGTGCCAGCTCACCCCCGATGAACACTGAAGCTTTCTTT
CDR3 length: 17; D gene: NA; clone size: NA; J gene: TRBJ1-3; V gene: TRBV18; CDR3 protein: CASSPANRVRTGNTIYF; CDR3 DNA: TGTGCCAGCTCACCGGCCAACAGGGTTAGAACTGGAAACACCATATATTTT
CDR3 length: 15; D gene: NA; clone size: NA; J gene: TRBJ1-2; V gene: TRBV19; CDR3 protein: CASSNPPTGNYGYTF; CDR3 DNA: TGTGCCAGTAGTAACCCGCCGACAGGAAACTATGGCTACACCTTC
CDR3 length: 16; D gene: NA; clone size: NA; J gene: TRBJ1-3; V gene: TRBV4-3; CDR3 protein: CASSQGAWGLGNTIYF; CDR3 DNA: TGCGCCAGCAGCCAAGGTGCATGGGGCTTAGGTAACACCATATATTTT
CDR3 length: 16; D gene: NA; clone size: NA; J gene: TRBJ1-1; V gene: TRBV4-3; CDR3 protein: CASSQDPGWTDTEAFF; CDR3 DNA: TGCGCCAGCAGCCAAGATCCAGGGTGGACGGACACTGAAGCTTTCTTT
CDR3 length: 14; D gene: TRBD2; clone size: NA; J gene: TRBJ2-5; V gene: TRBV5-1; CDR3 protein: CASRSGSGIETQYF; CDR3 DNA: TGCGCCAGCCGCAGCGGGAGCGGGATAGAGACCCAGTACTTC
CDR3 length: 16; D gene: NA; clone size: NA; J gene: TRBJ2-2; V gene: TRBV9; CDR3 protein: CASSVDRELNTGELFF; CDR3 DNA: TGTGCCAGCAGCGTAGATCGTGAGTTGAACACCGGGGAGCTGTTTTTT
CDR3 length: 12; D gene: NA; clone size: NA; J gene: TRBJ2-1; V gene: TRBV6-5; CDR3 protein: CASIPPWGEQFF; CDR3 DNA: TGTGCCAGCATCCCCCCTTGGGGTGAGCAGTTCTTC
CDR3 length: 13; D gene: NA; clone size: NA; J gene: TRBJ2-7; V gene: TRBV18; CDR3 protein: CASSPTGTYEQYF; CDR3 DNA: TGTGCCAGCTCACCAACAGGGACCTACGAGCAGTACTTC
CDR3 length: 15; D gene: TRBD1; clone size: NA; J gene: TRBJ1-5; V gene: TRBV25-1; CDR3 protein: CASSPRDRGEGPQHF; CDR3 DNA: TGTGCCAGCAGTCCCCGGGACAGGGGGGAGGGACCCCAGCATTTT
CDR3 length: 13; D gene: NA; clone size: NA; J gene: TRBJ1-5; V gene: TRBV12-3/TRBV12-4; CDR3 protein: CASSLNRYQPQHF; CDR3 DNA: TGTGCCAGCAGTTTAAACAGATATCAGCCCCAGCATTTT
CDR3 length: 15; D gene: TRBD1; clone size: NA; J gene: TRBJ2-7; V gene: TRBV6-5; CDR3 protein: CASSYQGATTYEQYF; CDR3 DNA: TGTGCCAGCAGTTACCAGGGGGCTACTACCTACGAGCAGTACTTC
CDR3 length: 18; D gene: TRBD2; clone size: NA; J gene: TRBJ2-1; V gene: TRBV5-1; CDR3 protein: CASSETPSGSPSYNEQFF; CDR3 DNA: TGCGCCAGCAGTGAGACTCCTAGCGGGAGTCCCTCCTACAATGAGCAGTTCTTC
CDR3 length: 13; D gene: NA; clone size: once; J gene: TRBJ1-2; V gene: TRBV23-1; CDR3 protein: CASNPFLNYGYTF; CDR3 DNA: TGCGCCAGCAATCCCTTCCTTAACTATGGCTACACCTTC
CDR3 length: 17; D gene: TRBD1; clone size: NA; J gene: TRBJ1-6; V gene: TRBV6-2/TRBV6-3; CDR3 protein: CASSYSLGDRDNSPLHF; CDR3 DNA: TGTGCCAGCAGTTACTCCCTCGGGGACAGGGACAATTCACCCCTCCACTTT
CDR3 length: 14; D gene: NA; clone size: NA; J gene: TRBJ1-1; V gene: TRBV11-3; CDR3 protein: CASSFDRRGTEAFF; CDR3 DNA: TGTGCCAGCAGCTTCGACAGGAGGGGCACTGAAGCTTTCTTT
CDR3 length: 14; D gene: TRBD2; clone size: NA; J gene: TRBJ2-1; V gene: TRBV29-1; CDR3 protein: CSPWTSGSHNEQFF; CDR3 DNA: TGCAGCCCTTGGACTAGCGGGTCACACAATGAGCAGTTCTTC
CDR3 length: 13; D gene: NA; clone size: NA; J gene: TRBJ2-7; V gene: TRBV5-6; CDR3 protein: CASSSGSLYEQYF; CDR3 DNA: TGTGCCAGCAGCTCGGGGTCCCTCTACGAGCAGTACTTC
CDR3 length: 15; D gene: NA; clone size: NA; J gene: TRBJ1-4; V gene: TRBV4-1; CDR3 protein: CASSQFDATNEKLFF; CDR3 DNA: TGCGCCAGCAGCCAGTTTGACGCAACTAATGAAAAACTGTTTTTT
CDR3 length: 13; D gene: TRBD2; clone size: few; J gene: TRBJ2-7; V gene: TRBV7-2; CDR3 protein: CASSPGGAYEQYF; CDR3 DNA: TGTGCCAGCAGCCCGGGAGGGGCCTACGAGCAGTACTTC
CDR3 length: 15; D gene: NA; clone size: NA; J gene: TRBJ2-2; V gene: TRBV3-1/TRBV3-2; CDR3 protein: CASSHGFRGTGELFF; CDR3 DNA: TGTGCCAGCTCCCACGGGTTTAGGGGCACCGGGGAGCTGTTTTTT
CDR3 length: 15; D gene: NA; clone size: NA; J gene: TRBJ1-1; V gene: TRBV7-9; CDR3 protein: CASSRRRPMNTEAFF; CDR3 DNA: TGTGCCAGCAGCCGAAGAAGGCCTATGAACACTGAAGCTTTCTTT
CDR3 length: 18; D gene: TRBD1; clone size: NA; J gene: TRBJ1-4; V gene: TRBV6-1; CDR3 protein: CASSEEVSGGASTGKLFF; CDR3 DNA: TGTGCCAGCAGTGAAGAGGTGTCAGGGGGCGCCTCCACGGGTAAACTGTTTTTT
CDR3 length: 13; D gene: NA; clone size: NA; J gene: TRBJ1-5; V gene: TRBV3-1/TRBV3-2; CDR3 protein: CASSQVGHQPQHF; CDR3 DNA: TGTGCCAGCAGCCAAGTCGGGCATCAGCCCCAGCATTTT
CDR3 length: 16; D gene: NA; clone size: NA; J gene: TRBJ1-5; V gene: TRBV4-1; CDR3 protein: CASSQGRGAGNQPQHF; CDR3 DNA: TGCGCCAGCAGCCAAGGTCGGGGGGCGGGCAATCAGCCCCAGCATTTT